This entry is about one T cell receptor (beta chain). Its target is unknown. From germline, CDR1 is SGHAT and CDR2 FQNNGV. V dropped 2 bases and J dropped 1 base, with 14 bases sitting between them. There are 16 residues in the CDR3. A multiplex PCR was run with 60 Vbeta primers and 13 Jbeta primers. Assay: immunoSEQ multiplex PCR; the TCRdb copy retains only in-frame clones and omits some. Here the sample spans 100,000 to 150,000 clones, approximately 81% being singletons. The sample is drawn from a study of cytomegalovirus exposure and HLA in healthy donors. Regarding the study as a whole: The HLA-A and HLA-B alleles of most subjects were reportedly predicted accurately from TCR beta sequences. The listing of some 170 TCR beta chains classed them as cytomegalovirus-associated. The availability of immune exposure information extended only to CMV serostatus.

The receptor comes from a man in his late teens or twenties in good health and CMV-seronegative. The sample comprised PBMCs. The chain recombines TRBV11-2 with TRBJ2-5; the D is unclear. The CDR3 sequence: CASSLSVSATQETQYF. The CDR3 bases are TGTGCCAGCAGCTTATCCGTGAGCGCAACCCAAGAGACCCAGTACTTC.